Following are 8 T cell receptor beta chains from one sample sequenced in a study of T cells after yellow fever vaccination. TCRdb re-analysed the 5' RACE reads in MiXCR, keeping a single row per CDR3 protein. Of 250,000 or so distinct CDR3 sequences in the sample, 6.9% were seen once. The sequenced sample was CD4+ T cells sorted from PBMCs, obtained 15 days after the yellow fever booster vaccination. These TCRs come from a man aged 30 to 39 who received the YFV17D yellow fever vaccine.

The chain combines TRBV3-1 with TRBJ2-2; TRBD2 matches 7 bases. CDR3 length: 17 residues. J was trimmed by 4 bases and V by 0 bases; bases with no gene match: 8. Germline V lookup: CDR1 LGHDT, CDR2 YNNKEL (reference sequence). CDR3 protein: CASSQERDYRSTGELFF. The CDR3 DNA is TGTGCCAGCAGCCAAGAGCGGGACTATAGATCCACCGGGGAGCTGTTTTTT. Complete variable domain (other parts from reference TRBV3-1 and TRBJ2-2): DTAVSQTPKYLVTQMGNDKSIKCEQNLGHDTMYWYKQDSKKFLKIMFSYNNKELIINETVPNRFSPKSPDKAHLNLHINSLELGDSAVYFCASSQERDYRSTGELFFGEGSRLTVL.

The chain uses TRBV3-1 and TRBJ1-5; D perhaps matches TRBD1 (5 bases). This CDR3 contains 14 residues. V lost 3 bases, J lost 7 bases, and 13 bases lay in between. The germline gives CDR1 LGHDT, CDR2 YNNKEL (reference sequence). The CDR3 protein is CASSQGLLGQPQHF. The CDR3 nucleotides are TGTGCCAGCAGCCAGGGACTCCTAGGGCAGCCCCAGCATTTT.

V and J are TRBV23-1 and TRBJ2-5, with TRBD2 matching over 7 bases. TRBV23-1 is annotated as an ORF whose role is uncertain. Trimming removed 1 base from V and 2 bases from J; junction bases left unmatched: 19. The CDR3 is made up of 20 amino acids. The CDR3 DNA follows: TGCGCCAGCAGTCAATTAAGACCCGGACGATGGCGGGAGCAACAAGAGACCCAGTACTTC. It translates to CASSQLRPGRWREQQETQYF.

This clonotype was seen only a few times. CDR3 sequence: CASSPAAQSSYEQYF. CDR3 coding DNA: TGTGCCAGCTCACCAGCGGCGCAGAGCTCCTACGAGCAGTACTTC. The chain carries TRBV18 and TRBJ2-7; the D is unclear. Germline-derived CDR1 and CDR2 are KGHSH and LQKENI. V was cut by 2 bases and J by 0 bases, with 11 bases left in between. The length of the CDR3 is 15 residues. Drawing the rest from reference TRBV18 and TRBJ2-7, the complete variable domain is NAGVMQNPRHLVRRRGQEARLRCSPMKGHSHVYWYRQLPEEGLKFMVYLQKENIIDESGMPKERFSAEFPKEGPSILRIQQVVRGDSAAYFCASSPAAQSSYEQYFGPGTRLTVT.

This clonotype has only a few counts. J is TRBJ1-4 and V is TRBV15, with TRBD1 identical over 7 bases. Losses at the gene ends were 3 bases for V and 8 bases for J; bases not matched to a gene: 3. CDR3 length: 13 residues. CDR1 is LNHNV, CDR2 YYDKDF, per germline (reference sequence). In nucleotides, the CDR3 is TGTGCCACCAGCAGGGACAGGACAGAAAAACTGTTTTTT. Translation: CATSRDRTEKLFF. The whole variable domain, filled in from reference TRBV15 and TRBJ1-4, reads DAMVIQNPRYQVTQFGKPVTLSCSQTLNHNVMYWYQQKSSQAPKLLFHYYDKDFNNEADTPDNFQSRRPNTSFCFLDIRSPGLGDTAMYLCATSRDRTEKLFFGSGTQLSVL.

The V and J genes are TRBV20-1 and TRBJ1-6, with 9 bases aligning to TRBD1. The germline V gene has CDR1 DFQATT and CDR2 SNEGSKA (reference sequence). J gave up 17 bases and V 6 bases, and 17 bases lay outside the gene matches. The CDR3 is made up of 14 amino acids. CDR3 region: CSAVPPGQGLSFHF. The CDR3 DNA reads as TGCAGTGCAGTGCCTCCGGGACAGGGTTTGTCCTTCCACTTT.

This clonotype came up a few times. The chain has TRBV30 and TRBJ2-2; D call uncertain. The V gene lost 4 bases and the J gene lost 5 bases, with 20 bases spanning the gap. Germline V gene lookup returns CDR1 GTSNPN and CDR2 SVGIG (reference sequence). There are 16 residues in the CDR3. CDR3 in DNA: TGTGCCTGGAACTTACGATACGGAGTCCTTACCGGGGAGCTGTTTTTT. Its protein is CAWNLRYGVLTGELFF. Full variable domain (missing parts from reference TRBV30 and TRBJ2-2): SQTIHQWPATLVQPVGSPLSLECTVEGTSNPNLYWYRQAAGRGLQLLFYSVGIGQISSEVPQNLSASRPQDRQFILSSKKLLLSDSGFYLCAWNLRYGVLTGELFFGEGSRLTVL.

This clonotype was seen ten or more times. This rearrangement joins TRBV27 to TRBJ2-6; D is unclear. Trimming took 7 bases from V and 2 from J, leaving 6 bases between them. The CDR3 extends over 13 amino acids. The germline CDR1 and CDR2 sequences are MNHEY and SMNVEV (reference sequence). DNA for the CDR3: TGTGCCAGCACCGTCCCTGGGGCCAACGTCCTGACTTTC. Its protein product is CASTVPGANVLTF.